One and the same sample provided the 15 T cell receptor beta chains below, sequenced in a study of blood T cell repertoires in COVID-19. The table came from immunoSEQ multiplex PCR; TCRdb's copy has only in-frame clones and leaves some out. This table has roughly 63,000 clones, roughly 78% appearing once. Sequencing used peripheral blood. Receptor source: a human donor in a cohort sampled during active COVID-19.

The chain carries TRBV4-1 and TRBJ1-2; TRBD1 matches at 7 bases. The germline V gene has CDR1 MGHRA and CDR2 YSYEKL. The length of the CDR3 is 13 residues. The ends lost 4 bases at V and 10 bases at J; junction bases unmatched: 9. CDR3 nucleotides: TGCGCCAGCAGCCTGGACAGGCTCGGCGTCTACACCTTC. Translation: CASSLDRLGVYTF.

The chain joins TRBV6-5 to TRBJ2-2, with a weak D call TRBD2 (6 bases). CDR1 MNHEY and CDR2 SVGAGI come from the germline V gene. The CDR3 loop spans 14 amino acids. Trimming cost V 6 bases and J 0 bases, with 8 bases left between them. The CDR3: CASRRGSNTGELFF. The CDR3 DNA reads as TGTGCCAGCAGGCGGGGTTCGAACACCGGGGAGCTGTTTTTT.

This clone has more than one count but fewer than ten. The junction and the germline gene differ at one end; a read error may be behind it. The CDR3 loop reads CASSVSSGGPPGDALF. Written as DNA, the CDR3 is TGTGCCAGCAGCGTCAGCAGCGGCGGACCCCCCGGGGATGCTTTGTTT. The chain carries TRBV9 and TRBJ1-1; no definite D call. The CDR3 runs 16 residues. Germline V gene data show CDR1 as SGDLS and CDR2 as YYNGEE. The full variable domain, rest sourced from reference TRBV9 and TRBJ1-1, is DSGVTQTPKHLITATGQRVTLRCSPRSGDLSVYWYQQSLDQGLQFLIQYYNGEERAKGNILERFSAQQFPDLHSELNLSSLELGDSALYFCASSVSSGGPPGDALFGQGTRLTVV.

V gene TRBV4-2 combines with J gene TRBJ1-3, with 9 bases lining up with TRBD1. The V and J ends lost 0 bases and 4 bases, in that order; junction bases with no gene match: 4. The CDR3 runs to 16 residues. Germline V CDR1 and CDR2: LGHNA, YNFKEQ. This CDR3 reads CASSQETGGAGNTIYF. As DNA, the CDR3 is TGTGCCAGCAGCCAAGAGACAGGGGGGGCCGGAAACACCATATATTTT.

The chain couples TRBV15 to TRBJ2-1, with 7 bases identical to TRBD1. Germline CDR1 LNHNV, CDR2 YYDKDF (reference sequence). This CDR3 comprises 16 residues. V lost 4 bases, J lost 0 bases, and 6 bases stayed unmatched. The DNA of the CDR3 is TGTGCCACCAGCAATACAGGGGCACTCTCCTACAATGAGCAGTTCTTC. Amino acids: CATSNTGALSYNEQFF.

This chain joins TRBV30 and TRBJ2-7, with 9 bases lining up with TRBD1. Germline loops: CDR1 GTSNPN, CDR2 SVGIG (reference sequence). The CDR3 totals 14 residues. Unmatched junction bases numbered 11, after V lost 4 bases and J lost 7 bases. In nucleotides, the CDR3 is TGTGCCTGGAACCGTCCGGGACAGGGTTATGAGCAGTACTTC. This encodes CAWNRPGQGYEQYF.

The genes are TRBV7-6 and TRBJ2-2; 9 bases agree with TRBD1. V lost 4 bases, J lost 4 bases, and 4 bases stayed unmatched. CDR1 is SGHVS and CDR2 is FNYEAQ in the germline V gene. The CDR3 contains 15 residues. CDR3 in DNA: TGTGCCAGCAGCTCCGGGACAGGGATCACCGGGGAGCTGTTTTTT. Its protein is CASSSGTGITGELFF.

The chain joins TRBV6-2 or TRBV6-3 to TRBJ2-5; TRBD1 aligns across 7 bases. CDR1 and CDR2 (germline): MNHEY, SVGEGT. The CDR3 has 15 amino acids. Unmatched junction bases numbered 6, after V lost 0 bases and J lost 5 bases. In nucleotides, the CDR3 is TGTGCCAGCAGTTACTCGAGGACAGGTGGGGAGACCCAGTACTTC. This sequence encodes CASSYSRTGGETQYF.

The chain joins TRBV10-3 to TRBJ2-3, with TRBD1 matching over 8 bases. Germline V gene lookup returns CDR1 ENHRY and CDR2 SYGVKD. The CDR3 length is 15 residues. J lost 8 bases, V lost 2 bases, and 9 bases had no gene match. In DNA form, the CDR3 reads TGTGCCATCAGTGAGATACAGGGGGTCGAAACTACGCAGTATTTT. Its protein is CAISEIQGVETTQYF.

The CDR3 DNA is TGTGCCACCAGTGACTCGTCGGGGGGAGAGGACAGAGATAGTTATGAGCAGTTCTTC. Its protein is CATSDSSGGEDRDSYEQFF. V usage is TRBV24-1 and J usage is TRBJ2-1; maybe TRBD2 (7 bases). The CDR3 spans 19 residues. With 4 bases removed from V and 8 bases from J, the gap between germline ends came to 29 bases. Germline assignment: CDR1 KGHDR and CDR2 SFDVKD.

In its sample, this clone was seen once. The V and J genes are TRBV7-6 and TRBJ1-1; D is uncertain. Trimming shortened V by 7 bases and J by 4 bases, and 16 bases separated the two germline ends. CDR1 SGHVS and CDR2 FNYEAQ come from the germline V gene. This CDR3 contains 14 residues. The CDR3 reads CASNLRGLGTEAFF. The CDR3 nucleotides are TGTGCCAGCAACCTGCGTGGGCTGGGCACTGAAGCTTTCTTT.

V and J are TRBV5-1 and TRBJ1-1; 9 bases are a match to TRBD1. The V gene end was trimmed by 4 bases and the J gene end by 3 bases; junction bases not matched to a gene: 16. This CDR3 has 18 residues. CDR1 and CDR2 from the germline V gene are SGHRS and YFSETQ. The chain's CDR3 is CASSRLGTGPQADTEAFF. CDR3 nucleotides: TGCGCCAGCAGCCGTCTGGGGACAGGGCCACAAGCTGACACTGAAGCTTTCTTT.

The chain employs TRBV3-1 (or the pseudogene TRBV3-2) and TRBJ2-5, with TRBD1 matching 11 bases. V lost 0 bases, J lost 4 bases, and 4 bases stayed unmatched. In germline, CDR1 is LGHDT, CDR2 YNNKEL (reference sequence). The CDR3 sequence is 16 residues long. The CDR3 bases are TGTGCCAGCAGCCAAGAAAGGACAGGGGGCGGAGAGACCCAGTACTTC. This codes for CASSQERTGGGETQYF.

The chain employs TRBV19 and TRBJ1-1; possibly TRBD1 for D (6 bases). The CDR3 is made up of 15 amino acids. Trimming left V 7 bases short and J 0 bases short, with 15 bases between. The germline gives CDR1 LNHDA, CDR2 SQIVND (reference sequence). The CDR3: CASKTGADLNTEAFF. The CDR3, as DNA: TGTGCCAGTAAGACAGGAGCGGACTTGAACACTGAAGCTTTCTTT.

The V call is TRBV7-2, the J call TRBJ2-5, with TRBD2 matching 7 bases. CDR1 is SGHTA, CDR2 FQGNSA, per germline. V dropped 1 base and J dropped 7; count of bases not matched to a gene: 12. This CDR3 has 16 amino acids. CDR3 nucleotides: TGTGCCAGCAGCTTAGGAGGTAGCGGGCGATCAATGACCCAGTACTTC. As protein: CASSLGGSGRSMTQYF.